This TCR beta chain came from a study of blood T cell repertoires in COVID-19. Sequencing was performed with immunoSEQ multiplex PCR; in TCRdb, only in-frame clones are kept and a portion is missing. The table records about 240,000 clones, about nine tenths of them present only once. Source material: peripheral blood. The TCR comes from a man in his 60s with acute or convalescent COVID-19.

The CDR3 protein is CASSLPPGSGETQYF. In DNA, the CDR3 is TGTGCCAGCAGTCTCCCTCCCGGGAGCGGAGAGACCCAGTACTTC. This chain uses TRBV28 with TRBJ2-5, with D perhaps matching TRBD2 (6 bases). CDR3 size: 15 residues. Germline CDR1 and CDR2: MDHEN and SYDVKM. The V end was cut by 5 bases, the J end by 4 bases, with 17 bases between.